The 9 T cell receptor beta chains below all came from one sample that was sequenced in a study of T cells after yellow fever vaccination (dated by TCRdb to the late 2010s). Library preparation used 5' RACE. Sequencing was performed on an Illumina NovaSeq 6000. Using fastp trimming at Q25 and MiXCR clonotype assembly, TCRdb reanalyzed the public sequencing data and kept in-frame beta chains. Rows are combined by CDR3 protein, so each entry shows the most common genes and DNA. The sample yields some 340,000 distinct CDR3 sequences; 9.5% to 12% were counted once. The ten biggest clones cover 2.5% to 4% of the sample. What the treatment or condition label conveys for this sample: live attenuated yellow fever vaccine strain. Sequenced material: CD4+ T cells sorted from PBMCs, taken 45 days after the yellow fever booster vaccination. These receptors came from a young man who received the YFV17D yellow fever vaccine.

At least ten counts were recorded for this clonotype. In DNA, the CDR3 is TGCAGTGCCCCAAGGGCGGGGTACGTGAACACTGAAGCTTTCTTT. Its translation is CSAPRAGYVNTEAFF. The chain links TRBV20-1 to TRBJ1-1; D is unresolved. The germline V and J ends were trimmed by 6 bases and 0 bases, with 17 bases remaining between them. The CDR3 totals 15 residues. CDR1 is DFQATT, CDR2 SNEGSKA, per germline (reference sequence).

Only a few counts were recorded for this clonotype. This CDR3 is CASTHSNQPQHF. The CDR3 bases are TGTGCCAGCACTCATAGCAATCAGCCCCAGCATTTT. The V call is TRBV12-3 or TRBV12-4, the J call TRBJ1-5; no clear D. Trimming pared 7 bases from V and 0 bases from J, leaving 4 bases between. The CDR3 contains 12 residues.

Ten or more counts support this clonotype. The rearrangement joins TRBV7-2 to TRBJ2-1, with 7 bases matching TRBD1. CDR1 is SGHTA and CDR2 is FQGNSA in the germline V gene. Unmatched junction bases numbered 9, after V lost 9 bases and J lost 4 bases. This CDR3 is 14 amino acids long. The CDR3 sequence: CASRRQGSYNEQFF. The CDR3 nucleotides are TGTGCCAGTCGGCGACAGGGATCGTACAATGAGCAGTTCTTC.

This clonotype was detected many times. This chain connects TRBV5-6 to TRBJ1-1; unclear D gene. This CDR3 is built from 11 residues. Germline V gives CDR1 SGHDT, CDR2 YYEEEE. Trimming cost V 5 bases and J 3 bases, with 5 bases left between them. The CDR3 spells CASRRDTEAFF. The CDR3, as DNA: TGTGCCAGCAGGAGGGACACTGAAGCTTTCTTT.

This clonotype was observed a handful of times. The CDR3 nucleotides are TGCGCCAGCAGCTTGGGCGGGACGGGGAACTACGAGCAGTACTTC. It encodes CASSLGGTGNYEQYF. V is TRBV5-1 and J is TRBJ2-7, with D perhaps TRBD2 (6 bases). From germline, CDR1 is SGHRS and CDR2 YFSETQ. The CDR3 sequence is 15 residues long. Trimming took 0 bases from V and 3 from J, leaving 13 bases between them. The full variable domain, completed using reference TRBV5-1 and TRBJ2-7, is KAGVTQTPRYLIKTRGQQVTLSCSPISGHRSVSWYQQTPGQGLQFLFEYFSETQRNKGNFPGRFSGRQFSNSRSEMNVSTLELGDSALYLCASSLGGTGNYEQYFGPGTRLTVT.

The sample holds a few counts of this clonotype. The chain employs TRBV7-6 and TRBJ1-1, with TRBD1 matching over 8 bases. V lost 5 bases to trimming and J lost 7 bases; unmatched junction nucleotides: 6. This CDR3 is 13 amino acids long. Germline values: CDR1 SGHVS, CDR2 FNYEAQ. The CDR3 here is CASSKDREDEAFF. CDR3 DNA: TGTGCCAGCAGCAAGGACAGGGAAGATGAAGCTTTCTTT.

This clonotype has a count of ten or more. This chain uses TRBV3-1 with TRBJ2-1; 9 positions match TRBD2. This CDR3 comprises 16 residues. Trimming took 2 bases from V and 6 from J; bases not matched to a gene: 8. Per the germline V gene, CDR1 is LGHDT and CDR2 is YNNKEL (reference sequence). For the CDR3, the DNA is TGTGCCAGCAGCCAAAATGGGGCTAGCGGGGTCAATGAGCAGTTCTTC. This encodes CASSQNGASGVNEQFF.

This clonotype showed up just a few times. The chain is built from TRBV20-1 and TRBJ2-3, with 9 bases aligning to TRBD2. CDR1 and CDR2 (germline): DFQATT, SNEGSKA (reference sequence). This CDR3 contains 16 residues. The trim removed 5 bases at V and 7 bases at J, leaving 16 bases unmatched. The CDR3 region has the DNA TGCAGTGCTCCCGCGGGGGCGGGGGGGGGCTCTCATACGCAGTATTTT. Translating gives CSAPAGAGGGSHTQYF.

The genes are TRBV6-2 or TRBV6-3 and TRBJ2-7; D may correspond to TRBD1 or TRBD2 (5 bases each). Trimming shortened V by 7 bases and J by 2 bases, and 12 bases separated the two germline ends. Germline values: CDR1 MNHEY, CDR2 SVGEGT. This CDR3 region has 13 residues. The CDR3: CASKQRGAYEQYV. DNA of the CDR3: TGTGCCAGCAAACAGAGAGGGGCCTACGAGCAGTACGTC.